Presented here are 3 T cell receptor beta chains from one specimen sequenced in a study of T-cell memory formation after mild COVID-19. Each CDR3 protein gets one entry after TCRdb re-called the 5' RACE reads with MiXCR. The sample contains 580,000 or so distinct CDR3 sequences, 17% of which appear only once. Sequencing was done on a sample of PBMCs or a T cell subset sorted from them (not recorded which). These receptors were collected from an adult woman who had mild COVID-19 (a few samples of this study predate the infection). Cell type and time point are not known.

This clonotype was picked up a small number of times. This chain connects TRBV30 to TRBJ1-5, with no clear D. The V gene lost 5 bases and the J gene lost 10 bases, with 15 bases spanning the gap. This CDR3 spans 12 amino acids. In germline, CDR1 is GTSNPN, CDR2 SVGIG (reference sequence). Here the CDR3 reads CAWSSSPGPQHF. In DNA form, the CDR3 reads TGTGCCTGGTCCTCTTCCCCAGGACCCCAGCATTTT.

In this sample, this clonotype turned up many times. V is TRBV7-6 and J is TRBJ2-6; 9 bases map to TRBD1. J was trimmed by 0 bases and V by 1 base; bases with no gene match: 19. CDR1 is SGHVS, CDR2 FNYEAQ, per germline. The CDR3 is made up of 23 amino acids. In DNA, the CDR3 is TGTGCCAGCAGCTTAGTACCCGCGAGATCGGACAGGGGCGCCCCCTCTGGGGCCAACGTCCTGACTTTC. Translated: CASSLVPARSDRGAPSGANVLTF. Together with reference TRBV7-6 and TRBJ2-6, the CDR3 gives the full variable domain: GAGVSQSPRYKVTKRGQDVALRCDPISGHVSLYWYRQALGQGPEFLTYFNYEAQQDKSGLPNDRFSAERPEGSISTLTIQRTEQRDSAMYRCASSLVPARSDRGAPSGANVLTFGAGSRLTVL.

As to this clonotype: Germline and junction disagree at one end, which may indicate a read error. This chain links TRBV7-7 with TRBJ2-1; 7 bases align to TRBD2. The CDR3 loop spans 16 amino acids. CDR1 and CDR2 from the germline V gene are SSHAT and FNYEAQ (reference sequence). As DNA, the CDR3 is TGTGCTAGCAGCTTACTCAGCGGGGCACCTTACAATGAGCAGTTCTTC. Translated: CASSLLSGAPYNEQFF.